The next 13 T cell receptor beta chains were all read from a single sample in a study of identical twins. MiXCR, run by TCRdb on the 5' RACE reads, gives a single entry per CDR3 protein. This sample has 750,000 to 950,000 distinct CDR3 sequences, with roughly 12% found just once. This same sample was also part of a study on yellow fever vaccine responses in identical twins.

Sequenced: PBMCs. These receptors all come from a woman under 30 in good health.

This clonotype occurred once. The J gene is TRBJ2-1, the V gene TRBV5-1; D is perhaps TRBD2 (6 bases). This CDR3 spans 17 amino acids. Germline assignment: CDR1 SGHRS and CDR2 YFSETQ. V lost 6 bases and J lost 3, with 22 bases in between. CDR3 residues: CASNTNPPGLNYNEQFF. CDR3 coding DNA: TGCGCCAGCAACACGAACCCCCCGGGACTCAACTACAATGAGCAGTTCTTC.

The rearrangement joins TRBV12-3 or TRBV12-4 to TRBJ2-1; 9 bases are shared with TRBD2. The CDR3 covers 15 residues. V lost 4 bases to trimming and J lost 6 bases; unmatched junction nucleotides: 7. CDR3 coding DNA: TGTGCCAGCAGTTCGGCGGGACTAGCAGGCAATGAGCAGTTCTTC. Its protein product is CASSSAGLAGNEQFF.

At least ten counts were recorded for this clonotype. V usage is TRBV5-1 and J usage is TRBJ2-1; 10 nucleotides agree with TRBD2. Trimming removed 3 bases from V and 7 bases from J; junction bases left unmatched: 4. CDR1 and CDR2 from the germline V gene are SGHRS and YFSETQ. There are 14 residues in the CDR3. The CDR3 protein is CASSSGLAKNEQFF. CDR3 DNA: TGCGCCAGCAGCTCGGGACTAGCGAAGAATGAGCAGTTCTTC.

CDR3 sequence: CSARDHAGGMRDTQYF. CDR3 bases: TGCAGTGCTAGAGATCATGCGGGAGGGATGCGCGATACGCAGTATTTT. This chain links TRBV20-1 with TRBJ2-3; 9 bases align to TRBD2. Germline CDR1 and CDR2: DFQATT and SNEGSKA (reference sequence). This CDR3 is built from 16 residues. V was clipped by 0 bases and J by 6 bases; unmatched bases: 10.

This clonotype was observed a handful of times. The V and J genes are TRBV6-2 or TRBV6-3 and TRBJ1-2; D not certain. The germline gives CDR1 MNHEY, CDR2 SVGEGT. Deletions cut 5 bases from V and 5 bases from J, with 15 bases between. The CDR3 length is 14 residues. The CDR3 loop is CASSRPELMYGYTF. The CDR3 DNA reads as TGTGCCAGCAGTCGACCCGAACTCATGTATGGCTACACCTTC.

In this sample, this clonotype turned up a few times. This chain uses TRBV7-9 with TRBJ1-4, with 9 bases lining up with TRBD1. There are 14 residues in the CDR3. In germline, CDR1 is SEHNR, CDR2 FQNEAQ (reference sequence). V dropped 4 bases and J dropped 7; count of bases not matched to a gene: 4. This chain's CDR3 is CASSSPTGGEKLFF. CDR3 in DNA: TGTGCCAGCAGCTCGCCGACAGGGGGTGAAAAACTGTTTTTT.

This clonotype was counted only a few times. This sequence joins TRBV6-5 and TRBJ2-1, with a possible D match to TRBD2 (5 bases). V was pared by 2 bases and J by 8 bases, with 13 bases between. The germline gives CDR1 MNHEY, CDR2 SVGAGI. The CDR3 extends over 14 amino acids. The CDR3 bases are TGTGCCAGCAGTTACACCCGGGGTGGAGATGAGCAGTTCTTC. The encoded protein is CASSYTRGGDEQFF.

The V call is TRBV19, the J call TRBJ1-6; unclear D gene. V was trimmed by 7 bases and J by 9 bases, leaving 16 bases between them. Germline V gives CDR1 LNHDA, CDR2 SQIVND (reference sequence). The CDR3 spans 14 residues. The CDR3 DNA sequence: TGTGCCAGTACCCCGTGGGGTCACGGTTCACCCCTCCACTTT. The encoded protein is CASTPWGHGSPLHF.

CDR3 region: CASRRGGDGDEQYF. The CDR3, as DNA: TGTGCCAGCCGCAGGGGGGGGGATGGAGACGAGCAGTACTTC. The rearrangement uses TRBV12-3 or TRBV12-4 and TRBJ2-7, with D possibly called TRBD1 or TRBD2 (7 bases each). CDR3 size: 14 residues. V was shortened by 8 bases and J by 5 bases, with 19 bases between the two germline ends.

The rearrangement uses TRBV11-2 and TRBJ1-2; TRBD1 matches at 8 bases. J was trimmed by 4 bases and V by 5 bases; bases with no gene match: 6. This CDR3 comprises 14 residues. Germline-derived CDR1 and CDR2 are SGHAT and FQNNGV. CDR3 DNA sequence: TGTGCCAGCAGCCCTGGGACAGGCCCCTATGGCTACACCTTC. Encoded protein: CASSPGTGPYGYTF.

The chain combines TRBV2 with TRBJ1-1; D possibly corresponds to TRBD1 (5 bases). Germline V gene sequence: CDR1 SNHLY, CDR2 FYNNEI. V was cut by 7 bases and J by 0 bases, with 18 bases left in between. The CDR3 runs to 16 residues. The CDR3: CASTLRNPTVNTEAFF. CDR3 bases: TGTGCCAGCACCCTACGTAACCCGACAGTGAACACTGAAGCTTTCTTT.

CDR3 sequence reads: CASSSPSGRAGQAYEQYF. The CDR3 DNA reads TGTGCCAGCAGCTCCCCTAGCGGGAGGGCCGGTCAGGCCTACGAGCAGTACTTC. The gene calls are TRBV11-2 and TRBJ2-7, with 12 positions matching TRBD2. V lost 4 bases and J lost 2; bases outside the gene matches: 12. The germline V gene encodes CDR1 SGHAT and CDR2 FQNNGV. CDR3 size: 18 residues.

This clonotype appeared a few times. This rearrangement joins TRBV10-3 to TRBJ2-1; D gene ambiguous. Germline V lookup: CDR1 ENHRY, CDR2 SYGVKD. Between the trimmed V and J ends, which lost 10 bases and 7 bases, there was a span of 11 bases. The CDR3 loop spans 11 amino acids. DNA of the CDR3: TGTGCCACCGAGCTATCTAATGAGCAGTTCTTC. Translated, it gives CATELSNEQFF.